Detailed here is one T cell receptor beta chain. This sample was included in a study of blood T cell repertoires in COVID-19. CDR1 is SGHTA and CDR2 is FQGNSA in the germline V gene. The CDR3 is 16 residues long. V lost 1 base and J lost 7; bases outside the gene matches: 6. Assay used: immunoSEQ multiplex PCR; TCRdb lists only in-frame clones, some missing. This sample has some 500,000 clones; 88% occur once, and the top ten carry 1.5% to 2%. The chain uses TRBV7-2 and TRBJ2-4; 11 positions agree with TRBD1. The TCR was taken from a woman between 40 and 55 years old who had recovered from COVID-19. Sequencing used PBMCs or T cells enriched from blood (not recorded which). CDR3 DNA: TGTGCCAGCAGCTTAGGGACAGGGGGCCGAAGGAACATTCAGTACTTC. Amino acid sequence: CASSLGTGGRRNIQYF. Using reference TRBV7-2 and TRBJ2-4 for the parts outside the CDR3, the full variable domain is GAGVSQSPSNKVTEKGKDVELRCDPISGHTALYWYRQSLGQGLEFLIYFQGNSAPDKSGLPSDRFSAERTGGSVSTLTIQRTQQEDSAVYLCASSLGTGGRRNIQYFGAGTRLSVL.